The present entry profiles one T cell receptor beta chain with its context. The data were obtained in a study of OX40 agonist ivuxolimab in advanced cancers. Study background: Patients in the trial were receiving intravenous ivuxolimab every 2 weeks, at doses of 0.01 to 10 mg/kg.

Some clones are missing from TCRdb's copy, which holds only in-frame ones; the method was immunoSEQ multiplex PCR. The table has about 32,000 clones, approximately 89% seen once. Between the trimmed V and J ends, which lost 6 bases and 0 bases, there was a span of 8 bases. CDR1 is WNHNN, CDR2 SYGVQD, per germline (reference sequence). The CDR3 contains 13 residues. The chain recombines TRBV10-1 with TRBJ1-1; D ambiguous. The sequences come from CD4+ or CD8+ T cells sorted from blood, collected in a trial of the OX40 agonist ivuxolimab. This TCR was recovered from an adult with an advanced solid tumor such as melanoma, head and neck, liver or kidney cancer. CDR3 protein: CASSPGMNTEAFF. The CDR3 region has the DNA TGCGCCAGCAGCCCAGGCATGAACACTGAAGCTTTCTTT.